The rows below give T cell receptor beta chains drawn from one sample of a study of CD8+ T cells in alopecia areata. Clones were sequenced by immunoSEQ multiplex PCR, and TCRdb holds only the in-frame ones, with some missing. In the table there are around 180,000 clones, roughly 70% of which are singletons. The sample in question was CD4+ T cells sorted from blood, obtained between weeks 49 and 50, from a patient treated with tofacitinib. The receptors originated from a human donor with alopecia areata. The CDR3 runs from the conserved cysteine through the conserved F or W. The order of the fields is V gene, D gene, J gene, clone size, CDR3 DNA, CDR3 protein. The D gene is left open where the match is weak. Some rows mark clone size as missing; the rest say once, few, many or name a class of expanded clone.

TRBV2	.	TRBJ2-1	.	TGTGCCAGCACCATTAAGACGGCGCACTGGGAGCAGTTCTTC	CASTIKTAHWEQFF
TRBV29-1	.	TRBJ1-2	few	TGCAGCGTTGACCCGAAGAACTATGGCTACACCTTC	CSVDPKNYGYTF
TRBV30	.	TRBJ1-5	.	TGTGCCTGGAGTGTCAATAGCAATCAGCCCCAGCATTTT	CAWSVNSNQPQHF
TRBV5-5	.	TRBJ2-6	.	TGTGCCAGCAGCTTGTCCCCGACCTCTGGGGCCAACGTCCTGACTTTC	CASSLSPTSGANVLTF
TRBV6-6	.	TRBJ1-2	.	TGTGCCAGCAGTTACAGTCCCAGCTATGGCTACACCTTC	CASSYSPSYGYTF
TRBV29-1	.	TRBJ1-1	.	TGCAGCGTTCGTCAAGACCTTTCACCGGGCCCTAAGACTGAAGCTTTCTTT	CSVRQDLSPGPKTEAFF
TRBV6-5	.	TRBJ1-2	.	TGTGCCAGCAGTGACTCGTGGAATCCTAACTATGGCTACACCTTC	CASSDSWNPNYGYTF
TRBV30	TRBD1	TRBJ1-4	.	TGTGCCTGGAGTGCACAGGGGTATGCTGAAAAACTGTTTTTT	CAWSAQGYAEKLFF
TRBV2	TRBD1	TRBJ2-7	few	TGTGCCAGCAGTGGACAGGGGGGACCCTACGAGCAGTACTTC	CASSGQGGPYEQYF
TRBV30	.	TRBJ1-3	.	TGTGCCTGGAGTATAGGCGGGGGATCAGGAAACACCATATATTTT	CAWSIGGGSGNTIYF
TRBV10-3	.	TRBJ1-1	.	TGTGCCATCAGTGAGTTTCGGGAGGGCACTGAAGCTTTCTTT	CAISEFREGTEAFF
TRBV29-1	TRBD1	TRBJ1-1	.	TGCAGCGCGAGGACAGGGCCTGAAGCTTTCTTT	CSARTGPEAFF
TRBV25-1	TRBD1	TRBJ2-7	.	TGTGCCAGCAGGGGAAATTGGGGACAGGGGTCCTACGAGCAGTACTTC	CASRGNWGQGSYEQYF
TRBV10-3	TRBD1	TRBJ1-3	few	TGTGCCATCAGGACCGGGACAGCGAGCTCTGGAAACACCATATATTTT	CAIRTGTASSGNTIYF
TRBV4-2	TRBD2	TRBJ2-7	.	TGTGCCAGCAGCCAAGACCGGGGGGGCCAATACGAGCAGTACTTC	CASSQDRGGQYEQYF
TRBV6-5	TRBD1	TRBJ1-1	.	TGTGCCAGCAGCCGACAGGGTGGCGCTGAAGCTTTCTTT	CASSRQGGAEAFF
TRBV2	.	TRBJ2-3	few	TGTGCCAGCAACACAAGACAAGCGGGAGATACGCAGTATTTT	CASNTRQAGDTQYF
TRBV5-1	.	TRBJ1-1	few	TGCGCCAGCAGCTTGGAGGTGGGGTGGACTGAAGCTTTCTTT	CASSLEVGWTEAFF
TRBV30	.	TRBJ2-5	once	TGTGCCTGGAACTCGGGGCAAGAGACCCAGTACTTC	CAWNSGQETQYF
TRBV7-9	TRBD1	TRBJ1-6	few	TGTGCCAGCAGTAAGCCGACAGGGGGCAACAATTCACCCCTCCACTTT	CASSKPTGGNNSPLHF
TRBV7-2	TRBD2	TRBJ2-7	.	TGTGCCAGCAGCTCAACTAGCGGGACCTACTACGAGCAGTACTTC	CASSSTSGTYYEQYF
TRBV5-1	.	TRBJ2-5	.	TGCGCCAGCAGGTCTGAAGAGACCCAGTACTTC	CASRSEETQYF
TRBV10-2	.	TRBJ1-1	.	TGCGCCAGCAGTGATACAGGGAACACTGAAGCTTTCTTT	CASSDTGNTEAFF
TRBV5-1	.	TRBJ2-7	.	TGCGCCAGCAGCTTGGTCGAGCAGTACTTC	CASSLVEQYF
TRBV5-4	.	TRBJ2-3	.	TGTGCCAGCAGCGTACCAACGGCGGGAATCACAGATACGCAGTATTTT	CASSVPTAGITDTQYF
TRBV7-2	.	TRBJ1-2	.	TGTGCCAGCAGCCCCTGGGACGGATCAAAGGGCTACACCTTC	CASSPWDGSKGYTF
TRBV5-6	.	TRBJ2-2	.	TGTGCCAGCAGCTTGGTAGGGAACACCGGGGAGCTGTTTTTT	CASSLVGNTGELFF
TRBV7-2	.	TRBJ2-4	.	TGTGCCAGCAGCACGGGACTAGCCAAAAACATTCAGTACTTC	CASSTGLAKNIQYF
TRBV5-6	.	TRBJ1-2	.	TGTGCCAGCAGCTTCACAGGTTATGGCTACACCTTC	CASSFTGYGYTF
TRBV7-9	.	TRBJ1-2	few	TGTGCCAGCAGCCCAATCGGAGGGTATGGCTACACCTTC	CASSPIGGYGYTF
TRBV18	.	TRBJ2-7	medium-sized	TGTGCCAGCTCACCACGGGGTACCAGGGGCGAGCAGTACTTC	CASSPRGTRGEQYF
TRBV29-1	.	TRBJ2-2	.	TGCAGCGTTGAATTTCGTGCCGGGACCGGGGAGCTGTTTTTT	CSVEFRAGTGELFF
TRBV27	.	TRBJ1-5	.	TGTGCCAGCAGTTTCACGATTGATCAGCCCCAGCATTTT	CASSFTIDQPQHF
TRBV7-2	.	TRBJ2-5	.	TGTGCCAGCAGCCCGGGACTGCAAGAGACCCAGTACTTC	CASSPGLQETQYF
TRBV9	TRBD1	TRBJ1-2	.	TGTGCCAGCAGCGTAGTAGACAGGGCCTCGAGTGGCTACACCTTC	CASSVVDRASSGYTF
TRBV7-8	TRBD2	TRBJ2-4	few	TGTGCCAGCAGCCCCGAGCGGGGAGCCAAAAACATTCAGTACTTC	CASSPERGAKNIQYF
TRBV30	.	TRBJ1-5	.	TGTGCCTGGAGTGTAAGGGCCGGTGGCAGCGCCCCTGATCAGCCCCAGCATTTT	CAWSVRAGGSAPDQPQHF
TRBV25-1	.	TRBJ1-4	.	TGTGCCAGCAGTGGCGATAAGGCAGGAAAACTGTTTTTT	CASSGDKAGKLFF
TRBV30	TRBD2	TRBJ2-7	few	TGTGCCTGGACGCCGGGGGGACCCCGAGACGAGCAGTACTTC	CAWTPGGPRDEQYF
TRBV30	.	TRBJ1-2	.	TGTGCCTGGAGGGACAGCATAAACTATGGCTACACCTTC	CAWRDSINYGYTF
TRBV6-5	.	TRBJ1-6	.	TGTGCCAGCAGTTATTTCAATAGGCATTCACCCCTCCACTTT	CASSYFNRHSPLHF
TRBV4-1	TRBD1	TRBJ1-2	.	TGCGCCAGCAGCTGGGGACAGGACGGGGGCTACACCTTC	CASSWGQDGGYTF
TRBV14	.	TRBJ1-1	.	TGTGCCAGCAGCTCGGGGCTTGGCACTGAAGCTTTCTTT	CASSSGLGTEAFF
TRBV29-1	TRBD1	TRBJ2-5	.	TGCAGCGTTCCAACAGGGGGCTCGAAGACCCAGTACTTC	CSVPTGGSKTQYF
TRBV29-1	TRBD2	TRBJ2-7	few	TGCAGCGTTGAGCAGCTGGCAGGGAGGGAAGAGCAGTACTTC	CSVEQLAGREEQYF
TRBV2	.	TRBJ1-2	.	TGTGCCAGCAGTGAAGGGTCGGACTATGATGGCTACACCTTC	CASSEGSDYDGYTF
TRBV10-3	TRBD2	TRBJ2-3	few	TGTGCCATCACGGGAACTAGCGGGGGGCGTAGCACAGATACGCAGTATTTT	CAITGTSGGRSTDTQYF
TRBV6-5	TRBD2	TRBJ2-3	.	TGTGCCAGCAGGGGAGCGGGGGGAAACACAGATACGCAGTATTTT	CASRGAGGNTDTQYF